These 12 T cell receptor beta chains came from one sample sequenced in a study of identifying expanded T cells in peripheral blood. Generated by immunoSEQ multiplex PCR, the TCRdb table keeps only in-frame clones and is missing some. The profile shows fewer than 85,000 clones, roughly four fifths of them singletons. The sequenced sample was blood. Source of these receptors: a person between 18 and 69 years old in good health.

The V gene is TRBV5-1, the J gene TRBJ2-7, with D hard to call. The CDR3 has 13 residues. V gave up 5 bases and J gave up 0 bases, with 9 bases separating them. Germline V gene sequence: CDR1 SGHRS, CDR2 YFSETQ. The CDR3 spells CASRDGNSYEQYF. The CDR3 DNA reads TGCGCCAGCAGGGACGGCAACTCCTACGAGCAGTACTTC.

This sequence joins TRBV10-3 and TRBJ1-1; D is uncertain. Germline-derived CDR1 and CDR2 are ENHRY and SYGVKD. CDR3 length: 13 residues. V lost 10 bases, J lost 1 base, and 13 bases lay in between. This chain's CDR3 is CATRALANTEAFF. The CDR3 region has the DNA TGTGCCACAAGGGCATTGGCGAACACTGAAGCTTTCTTT.

DNA for the CDR3: TGTGCCAGCAGCCTCGGGACAGGGGGCTCCAGTGGCTACACCTTC. This codes for CASSLGTGGSSGYTF. This chain uses TRBV6-6 with TRBJ1-2; 12 nucleotides align to TRBD1. CDR1 and CDR2 from the germline V gene are MNHNY and SVGAGI (reference sequence). The junction had 9 bases not matched to a gene; V was cut back by 6 bases and J by 7 bases. CDR3 length: 15 residues.

The CDR3 region is CASSLLGEITGNEQFF. CDR3 nucleotide sequence: TGTGCCAGCAGTTTACTGGGGGAGATAACCGGGAATGAGCAGTTCTTC. This chain connects TRBV28 to TRBJ2-1; D assignment may be TRBD1 or TRBD2 (5 bases each). V was trimmed by 2 bases and J by 7 bases, leaving 18 bases between them. Germline loops: CDR1 MDHEN, CDR2 SYDVKM. This CDR3 region has 16 residues.

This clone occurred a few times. CDR3 in amino acids: CASSTGDPGLAGDTGELFF. CDR3 nucleotide sequence: TGTGCCAGCAGCACTGGGGATCCTGGACTAGCGGGTGACACCGGGGAGCTGTTTTTT. This sequence joins TRBV9 and TRBJ2-2; 11 bases map to TRBD2. This CDR3 comprises 19 residues. The germline gives CDR1 SGDLS, CDR2 YYNGEE. V shed 4 bases, J shed 3 bases, and the junction held 14 bases outside the gene matches.

CDR3 sequence: CASSQDGAGELFF. CDR3 coding DNA: TGTGCCAGCAGCCAAGATGGGGCCGGGGAGCTGTTTTTT. This chain joins TRBV4-2 and TRBJ2-2; D call uncertain. This CDR3 spans 13 amino acids. V lost 0 bases and J 6 bases, leaving 5 bases between the germline ends. CDR1 and CDR2 (germline): LGHNA, YNFKEQ.

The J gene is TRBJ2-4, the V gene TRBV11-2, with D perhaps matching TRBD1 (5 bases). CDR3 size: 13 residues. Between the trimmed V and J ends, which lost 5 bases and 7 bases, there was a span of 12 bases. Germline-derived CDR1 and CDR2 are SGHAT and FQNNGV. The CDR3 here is CASSHGAANIQYF. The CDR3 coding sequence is TGTGCCAGCAGCCATGGGGCAGCCAACATTCAGTACTTC.

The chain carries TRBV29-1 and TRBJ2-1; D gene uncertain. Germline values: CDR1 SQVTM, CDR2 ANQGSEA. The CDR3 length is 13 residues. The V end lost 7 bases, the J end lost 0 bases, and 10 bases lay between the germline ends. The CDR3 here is CSAEIGSYNEQFF. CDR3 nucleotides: TGCAGCGCCGAGATAGGCTCCTACAATGAGCAGTTCTTC.

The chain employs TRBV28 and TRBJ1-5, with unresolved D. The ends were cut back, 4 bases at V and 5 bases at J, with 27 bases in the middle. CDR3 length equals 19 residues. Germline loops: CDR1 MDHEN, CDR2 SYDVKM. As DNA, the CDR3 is TGTGCCAGCAGTTCTTCCCTCGGTTTGGGGTCCGTCTACGATCAGCCCCAGCATTTT. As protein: CASSSSLGLGSVYDQPQHF. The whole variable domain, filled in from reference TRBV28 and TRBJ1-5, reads DVKVTQSSRYLVKRTGEKVFLECVQDMDHENMFWYRQDPGLGLRLIYFSYDVKMKEKGDIPEGYSVSREKKERFSLILESASTNQTSMYLCASSSSLGLGSVYDQPQHFGDGTRLSIL.

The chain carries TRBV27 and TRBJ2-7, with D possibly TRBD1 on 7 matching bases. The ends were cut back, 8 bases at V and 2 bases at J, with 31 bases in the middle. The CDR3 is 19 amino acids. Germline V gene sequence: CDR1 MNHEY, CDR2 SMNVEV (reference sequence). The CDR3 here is CASRRAEDRQTETTYEQYF. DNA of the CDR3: TGTGCCAGCCGGAGGGCTGAGGACAGGCAGACGGAGACTACCTACGAGCAGTACTTC.

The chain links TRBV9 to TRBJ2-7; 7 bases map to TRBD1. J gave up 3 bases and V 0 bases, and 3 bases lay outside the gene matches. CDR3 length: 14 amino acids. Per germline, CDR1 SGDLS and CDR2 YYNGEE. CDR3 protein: CASSVGGGDYEQYF. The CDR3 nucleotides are TGTGCCAGCAGCGTAGGAGGGGGCGACTACGAGCAGTACTTC.

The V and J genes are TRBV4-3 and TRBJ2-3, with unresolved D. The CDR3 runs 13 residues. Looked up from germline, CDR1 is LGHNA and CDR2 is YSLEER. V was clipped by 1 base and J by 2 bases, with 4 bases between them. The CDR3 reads CASSQVFTDTQYF. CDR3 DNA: TGCGCCAGCAGCCAAGTTTTCACAGATACGCAGTATTTT.